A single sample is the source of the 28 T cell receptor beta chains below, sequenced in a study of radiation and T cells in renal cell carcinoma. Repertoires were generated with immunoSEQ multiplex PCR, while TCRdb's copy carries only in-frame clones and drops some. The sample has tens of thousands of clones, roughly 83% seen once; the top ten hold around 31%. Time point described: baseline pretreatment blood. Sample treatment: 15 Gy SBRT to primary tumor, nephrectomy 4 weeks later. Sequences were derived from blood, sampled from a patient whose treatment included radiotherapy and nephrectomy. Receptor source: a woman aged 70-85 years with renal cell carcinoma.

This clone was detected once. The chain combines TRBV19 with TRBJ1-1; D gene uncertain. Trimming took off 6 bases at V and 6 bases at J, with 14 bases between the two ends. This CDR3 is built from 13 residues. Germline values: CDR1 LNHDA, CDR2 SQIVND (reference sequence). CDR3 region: CASSLARHSEAFF. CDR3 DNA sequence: TGTGCCAGTAGCCTCGCACGGCACTCTGAAGCTTTCTTT. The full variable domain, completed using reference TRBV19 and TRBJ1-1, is DGGITQSPKYLFRKEGQNVTLSCEQNLNHDAMYWYRQDPGQGLRLIYYSQIVNDFQKGDIAEGYSVSREKKESFPLTVTSAQKNPTAFYLCASSLARHSEAFFGQGTRLTVV.

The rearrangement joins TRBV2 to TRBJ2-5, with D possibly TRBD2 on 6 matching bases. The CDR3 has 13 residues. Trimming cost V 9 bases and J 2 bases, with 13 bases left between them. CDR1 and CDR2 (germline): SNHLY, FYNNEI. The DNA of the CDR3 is TGTGCCAGTGATCCGGGACTTCAAGAGACCCAGTACTTC. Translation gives CASDPGLQETQYF.

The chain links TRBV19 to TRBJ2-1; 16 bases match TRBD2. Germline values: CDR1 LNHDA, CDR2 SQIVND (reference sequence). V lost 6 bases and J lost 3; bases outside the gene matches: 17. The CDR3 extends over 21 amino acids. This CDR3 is CASRGQAPGLAGGRFYNEQFF. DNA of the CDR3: TGTGCCAGTAGAGGACAGGCGCCGGGACTAGCGGGAGGGCGTTTCTACAATGAGCAGTTCTTC. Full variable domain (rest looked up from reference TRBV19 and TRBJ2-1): DGGITQSPKYLFRKEGQNVTLSCEQNLNHDAMYWYRQDPGQGLRLIYYSQIVNDFQKGDIAEGYSVSREKKESFPLTVTSAQKNPTAFYLCASRGQAPGLAGGRFYNEQFFGPGTRLTVL.

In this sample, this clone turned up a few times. CDR3 in DNA: TGTGCCAGCAGCCTACAAGGGGCAGATACGCAGTATTTT. This codes for CASSLQGADTQYF. The V gene is TRBV9, the J gene TRBJ2-3, with D perhaps matching TRBD1 (5 bases). The CDR3 has 13 amino acids. The germline V and J ends were trimmed by 4 bases and 4 bases, with 10 bases remaining between them. Germline loops: CDR1 SGDLS, CDR2 YYNGEE.

The CDR3 coding sequence is TGTGCCAGCAGTCCGGGACACACTAATGAAAAACTGTTTTTT. This gives the protein CASSPGHTNEKLFF. V gene TRBV6-5 combines with J gene TRBJ1-4, with D possibly matching TRBD1 (6 bases). Between the trimmed V and J ends, which lost 5 bases and 2 bases, there was a span of 9 bases. The CDR3 has 14 residues. Germline lookup yields CDR1 MNHEY and CDR2 SVGAGI.

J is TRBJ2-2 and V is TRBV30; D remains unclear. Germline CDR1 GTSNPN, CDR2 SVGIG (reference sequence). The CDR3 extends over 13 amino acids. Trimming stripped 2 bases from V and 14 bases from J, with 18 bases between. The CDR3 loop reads CAWSPKGAVVLFF. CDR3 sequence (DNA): TGTGCCTGGAGTCCTAAGGGTGCGGTGGTCCTGTTTTTT.

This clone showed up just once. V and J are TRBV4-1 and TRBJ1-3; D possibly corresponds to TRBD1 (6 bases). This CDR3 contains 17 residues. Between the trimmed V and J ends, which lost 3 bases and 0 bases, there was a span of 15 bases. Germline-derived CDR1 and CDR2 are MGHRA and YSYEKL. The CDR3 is CASSHYQGSTSGNTIYF. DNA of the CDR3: TGCGCCAGCAGCCATTACCAGGGGTCCACCTCTGGAAACACCATATATTTT.

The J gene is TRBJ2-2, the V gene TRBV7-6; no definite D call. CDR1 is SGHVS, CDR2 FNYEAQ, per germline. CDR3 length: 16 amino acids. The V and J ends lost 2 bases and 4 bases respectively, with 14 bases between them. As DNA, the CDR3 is TGTGCCAGCAGCTTAATTAGCCCCCGGGTCACCGGGGAGCTGTTTTTT. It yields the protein CASSLISPRVTGELFF.

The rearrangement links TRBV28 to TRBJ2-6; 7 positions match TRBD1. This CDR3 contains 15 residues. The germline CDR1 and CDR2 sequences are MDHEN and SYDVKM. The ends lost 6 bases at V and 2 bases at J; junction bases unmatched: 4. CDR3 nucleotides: TGTGCCAGCAGCTCGACAGGGACTGGGGCCAACGTCCTGACTTTC. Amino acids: CASSSTGTGANVLTF.

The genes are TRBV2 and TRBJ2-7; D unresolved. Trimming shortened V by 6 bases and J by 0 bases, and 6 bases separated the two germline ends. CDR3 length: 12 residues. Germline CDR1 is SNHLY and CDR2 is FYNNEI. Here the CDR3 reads CASRQSSYEQYF. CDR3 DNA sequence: TGTGCCAGCAGACAGTCCTCCTACGAGCAGTACTTC.

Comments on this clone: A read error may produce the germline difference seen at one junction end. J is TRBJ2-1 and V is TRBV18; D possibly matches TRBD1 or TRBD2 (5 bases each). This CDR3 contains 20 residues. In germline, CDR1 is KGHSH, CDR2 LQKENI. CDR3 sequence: CASSPRDPRPNFISHNEQFF. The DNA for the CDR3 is TGTGCCAGCTCACCGAGGGACCCCAGGCCCAATTTTATCTCCCACAATGAGCAGTTCTTC. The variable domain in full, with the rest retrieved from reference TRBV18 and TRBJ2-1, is NAGVMQNPRHLVRRRGQEARLRCSPMKGHSHVYWYRQLPEEGLKFMVYLQKENIIDESGMPKERFSAEFPKEGPSILRIQQVVRGDSAAYFCASSPRDPRPNFISHNEQFFGPGTRLTVL.

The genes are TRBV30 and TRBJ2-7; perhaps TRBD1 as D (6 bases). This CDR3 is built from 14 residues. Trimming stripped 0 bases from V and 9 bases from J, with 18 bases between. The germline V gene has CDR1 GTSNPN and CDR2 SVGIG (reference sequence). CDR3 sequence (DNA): TGTGCCTGGAGTGTACAGGGATTTTCTATGGGGCAGTACTTC. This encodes CAWSVQGFSMGQYF.

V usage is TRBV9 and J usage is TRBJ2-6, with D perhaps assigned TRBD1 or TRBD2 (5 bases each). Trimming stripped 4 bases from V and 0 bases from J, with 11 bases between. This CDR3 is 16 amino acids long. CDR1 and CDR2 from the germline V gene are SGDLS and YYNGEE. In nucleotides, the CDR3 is TGTGCCAGCAGCCTAGACGGGGCCTCTGGGGCCAACGTCCTGACTTTC. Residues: CASSLDGASGANVLTF. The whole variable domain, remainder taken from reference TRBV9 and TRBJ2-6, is DSGVTQTPKHLITATGQRVTLRCSPRSGDLSVYWYQQSLDQGLQFLIQYYNGEERAKGNILERFSAQQFPDLHSELNLSSLELGDSALYFCASSLDGASGANVLTFGAGSRLTVL.

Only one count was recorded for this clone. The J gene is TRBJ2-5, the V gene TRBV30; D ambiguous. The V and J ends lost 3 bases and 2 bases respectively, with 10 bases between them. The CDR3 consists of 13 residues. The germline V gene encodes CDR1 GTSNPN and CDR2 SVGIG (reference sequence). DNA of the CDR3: TGTGCCTGGAGCCTCTGGGGTCAAGAGACCCAGTACTTC. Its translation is CAWSLWGQETQYF. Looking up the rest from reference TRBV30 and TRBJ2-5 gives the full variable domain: SQTIHQWPATLVQPVGSPLSLECTVEGTSNPNLYWYRQAAGRGLQLLFYSVGIGQISSEVPQNLSASRPQDRQFILSSKKLLLSDSGFYLCAWSLWGQETQYFGPGTRLLVL.

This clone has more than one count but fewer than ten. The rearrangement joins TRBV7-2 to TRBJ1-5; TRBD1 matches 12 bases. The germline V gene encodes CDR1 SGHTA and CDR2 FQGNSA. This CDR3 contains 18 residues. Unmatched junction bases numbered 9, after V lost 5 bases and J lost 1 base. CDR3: CASSPGTGGPYSNQPQHF. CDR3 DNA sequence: TGTGCCAGCAGCCCGGGGACAGGGGGCCCCTACAGCAATCAGCCCCAGCATTTT.

CDR3 residues: CASSSTGRGETQYF. The CDR3 coding sequence is TGTGCCAGCAGCTCTACAGGCCGTGGCGAGACCCAGTACTTC. This chain links TRBV5-4 with TRBJ2-5; tentative D call: TRBD1 (5 bases). This CDR3 contains 14 residues. Germline V lookup: CDR1 SGHNT, CDR2 YYREEE (reference sequence). Deletions cut 3 bases from V and 5 bases from J, with 14 bases between. The whole variable domain, remainder taken from reference TRBV5-4 and TRBJ2-5, is ETGVTQSPTHLIKTRGQQVTLRCSSQSGHNTVSWYQQALGQGPQFIFQYYREEENGRGNFPPRFSGLQFPNYSSELNVNALELDDSALYLCASSSTGRGETQYFGPGTRLLVL.

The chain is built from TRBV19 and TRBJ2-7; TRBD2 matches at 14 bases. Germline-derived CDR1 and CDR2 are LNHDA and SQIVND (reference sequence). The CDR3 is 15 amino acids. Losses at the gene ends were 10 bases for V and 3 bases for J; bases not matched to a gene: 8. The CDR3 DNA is TGTGCCACCACCGGGACTAGCGGGAGTCGCTACGAGCAGTACTTC. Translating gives CATTGTSGSRYEQYF.

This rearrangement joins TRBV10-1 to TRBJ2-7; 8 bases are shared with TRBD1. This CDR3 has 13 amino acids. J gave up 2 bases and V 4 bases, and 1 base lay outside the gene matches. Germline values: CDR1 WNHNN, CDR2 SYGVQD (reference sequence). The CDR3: CASSAGQAYEQYF. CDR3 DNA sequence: TGCGCCAGCAGTGCGGGACAGGCCTACGAGCAGTACTTC.

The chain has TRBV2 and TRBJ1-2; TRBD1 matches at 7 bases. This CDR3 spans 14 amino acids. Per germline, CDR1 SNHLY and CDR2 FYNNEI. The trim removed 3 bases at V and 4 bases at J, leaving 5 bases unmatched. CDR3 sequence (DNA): TGTGCCAGCAGTGACCTGGGACAGATCTATGGCTACACCTTC. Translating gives CASSDLGQIYGYTF.

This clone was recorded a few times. CDR3 sequence reads: CASSPGTGVYEQYF. For the CDR3, the DNA is TGTGCCAGCAGCCCTGGGACAGGGGTCTACGAGCAGTACTTC. The chain links TRBV9 to TRBJ2-7; 10 bases match TRBD1. Germline-derived CDR1 and CDR2 are SGDLS and YYNGEE. The junction had 4 bases not matched to a gene; V was cut back by 4 bases and J by 3 bases. The CDR3 sequence is 14 residues long.

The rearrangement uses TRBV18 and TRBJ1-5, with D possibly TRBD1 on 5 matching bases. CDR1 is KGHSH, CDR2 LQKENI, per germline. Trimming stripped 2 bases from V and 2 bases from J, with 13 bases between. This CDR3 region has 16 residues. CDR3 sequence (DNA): TGTGCCAGCTCACCAGGGGAGGGAGGGGGCAATCAGCCCCAGCATTTT. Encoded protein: CASSPGEGGGNQPQHF. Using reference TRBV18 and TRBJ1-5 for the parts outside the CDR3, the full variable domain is NAGVMQNPRHLVRRRGQEARLRCSPMKGHSHVYWYRQLPEEGLKFMVYLQKENIIDESGMPKERFSAEFPKEGPSILRIQQVVRGDSAAYFCASSPGEGGGNQPQHFGDGTRLSIL.

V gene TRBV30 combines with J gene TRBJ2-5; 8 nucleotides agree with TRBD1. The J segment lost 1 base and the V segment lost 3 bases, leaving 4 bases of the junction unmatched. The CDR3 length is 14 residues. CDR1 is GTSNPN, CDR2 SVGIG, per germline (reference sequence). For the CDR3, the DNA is TGTGCCTGGAGCGCTGACAGGGGCCAAGAGACCCAGTACTTC. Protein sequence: CAWSADRGQETQYF.

This CDR3 is CASSLVAGGPYGELFF. CDR3 sequence (DNA): TGCGCCAGCAGCTTGGTGGCGGGAGGGCCCTACGGGGAGCTGTTTTTT. V gene TRBV5-1 combines with J gene TRBJ2-2; 9 bases line up with TRBD2. Germline lookup yields CDR1 SGHRS and CDR2 YFSETQ. This CDR3 is built from 16 residues. With V trimmed by 0 bases and J by 7 bases, 7 bases remained unmatched.

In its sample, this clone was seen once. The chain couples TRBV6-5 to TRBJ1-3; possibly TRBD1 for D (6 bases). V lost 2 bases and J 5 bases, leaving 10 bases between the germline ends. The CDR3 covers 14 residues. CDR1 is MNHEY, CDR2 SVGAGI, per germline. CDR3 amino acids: CASSYGQGRNTIYF. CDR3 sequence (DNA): TGTGCCAGCAGTTACGGTCAGGGGCGAAACACCATATATTTT.

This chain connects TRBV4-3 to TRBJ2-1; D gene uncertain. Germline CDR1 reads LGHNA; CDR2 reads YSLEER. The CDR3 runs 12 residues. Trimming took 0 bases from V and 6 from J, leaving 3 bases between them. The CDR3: CASSQDSNEQFF. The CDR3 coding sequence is TGCGCCAGCAGCCAAGACAGCAATGAGCAGTTCTTC.

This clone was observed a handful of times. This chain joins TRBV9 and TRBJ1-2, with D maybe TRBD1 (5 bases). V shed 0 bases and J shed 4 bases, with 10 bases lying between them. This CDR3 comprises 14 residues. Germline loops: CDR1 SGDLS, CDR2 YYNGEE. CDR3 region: CASSVEQAPYGYTF. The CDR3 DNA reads TGTGCCAGCAGCGTAGAACAGGCCCCCTATGGCTACACCTTC.

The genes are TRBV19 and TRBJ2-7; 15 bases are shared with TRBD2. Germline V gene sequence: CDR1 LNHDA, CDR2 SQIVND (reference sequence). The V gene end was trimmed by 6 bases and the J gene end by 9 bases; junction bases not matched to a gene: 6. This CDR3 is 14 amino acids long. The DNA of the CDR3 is TGTGCCAGTAGCGGTGGACTAGCGGGAGGGACGCAGTACTTC. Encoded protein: CASSGGLAGGTQYF.

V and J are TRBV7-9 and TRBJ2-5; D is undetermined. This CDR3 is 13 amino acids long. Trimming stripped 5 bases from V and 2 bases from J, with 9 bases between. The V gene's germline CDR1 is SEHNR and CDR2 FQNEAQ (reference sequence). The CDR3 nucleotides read TGTGCCAGCAGCCGACCCAGTCAAGAGACCCAGTACTTC. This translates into CASSRPSQETQYF.